These 7 T cell receptor beta chains were all obtained from the same sample, sequenced in a study of blood T cell repertoires in COVID-19. Clones were read by immunoSEQ multiplex PCR, and TCRdb kept only the in-frame ones, dropping some. This table has about 150,000 clones, 70% to 85% appearing once. Sequencing was done on a sample of peripheral blood. Receptors were obtained from a man aged 60 to 69 who had recovered from COVID-19.

This sequence joins TRBV5-5 and TRBJ2-2; 7 nucleotides line up with TRBD1. J was trimmed by 6 bases and V by 4 bases; bases with no gene match: 9. The CDR3 length is 15 residues. The germline V gene encodes CDR1 SGHKS and CDR2 YYEKEE (reference sequence). CDR3 residues: CASSRGQQDAGELFF. CDR3 in DNA: TGTGCCAGCAGCCGGGGACAGCAAGACGCCGGGGAGCTGTTTTTT.

The genes are TRBV7-9 and TRBJ2-1, with 9 bases lining up with TRBD2. The germline CDR1 and CDR2 sequences are SEHNR and FQNEAQ (reference sequence). After removal of 8 bases from V and 9 bases from J, the junction contained 11 bases not matched to a gene. The CDR3 sequence is 14 residues long. The CDR3 DNA reads as TGTGCCAGCGAGAATAGCGGGAGTAATCGTGAGCAGTTCTTC. Amino acids: CASENSGSNREQFF.

The chain carries TRBV7-9 and TRBJ1-5; 7 positions agree with TRBD1. The V and J ends lost 6 bases and 4 bases, in that order; junction bases with no gene match: 9. The CDR3 extends over 15 amino acids. Per the germline V gene, CDR1 is SEHNR and CDR2 is FQNEAQ (reference sequence). The CDR3: CASSVSGTANQPQHF. The CDR3 DNA reads TGTGCCAGCAGTGTTTCCGGGACAGCAAATCAGCCCCAGCATTTT.

The rearrangement uses TRBV29-1 and TRBJ2-5; D gene ambiguous. In germline, CDR1 is SQVTM, CDR2 ANQGSEA. The CDR3 contains 13 residues. Trimming took 3 bases from V and 5 from J, leaving 13 bases between them. The CDR3 region has the DNA TGCAGCGTTGACGGCAGAACCAGGGAGACCCAGTACTTC. Translating gives CSVDGRTRETQYF.

This sequence joins TRBV4-2 and TRBJ2-6; 8 positions agree with TRBD1. From germline, CDR1 is LGHNA and CDR2 YNFKEQ. The J segment lost 3 bases and the V segment lost 1 base, leaving 8 bases of the junction unmatched. The CDR3 spans 18 residues. The CDR3 region is CASSQVQGASYGANVLTF. In DNA, the CDR3 is TGTGCCAGCAGCCAAGTCCAGGGGGCTTCGTATGGGGCCAACGTCCTGACTTTC.

The CDR3 spells CASSLRVGGPHEQYF. The CDR3 DNA reads as TGTGCCAGCAGCCTCCGAGTCGGGGGGCCCCACGAGCAGTACTTC. V and J are TRBV7-2 and TRBJ2-7, with a tentative D call TRBD2 (7 bases). Germline V gene sequence: CDR1 SGHTA, CDR2 FQGNSA. V dropped 5 bases and J dropped 5 bases, with 19 bases sitting between them. This CDR3 comprises 15 residues.

The rearrangement uses TRBV13 and TRBJ2-4, with TRBD1 as a possible D gene (6 bases). Germline assignment: CDR1 PRHDT and CDR2 FYEKMQ (reference sequence). The V gene lost 4 bases and the J gene lost 0 bases, with 16 bases spanning the gap. There are 17 residues in the CDR3. The chain's CDR3 is CASSSFGQTLAKNIQYF. The CDR3, as DNA: TGTGCCAGCAGCTCTTTTGGACAGACCCTAGCCAAAAACATTCAGTACTTC.